These 24 T cell receptor beta chains were all obtained from the same sample, sequenced in a study of T-cell memory formation after mild COVID-19. TCRdb processed the 5' RACE reads anew with MiXCR; each CDR3 protein has one entry. The sample holds about 150,000 distinct CDR3 sequences, 10% to 15% seen once. The specimen was PBMCs or a T cell subset sorted from them (not recorded which). These receptors were obtained from a man in his late teens or twenties who had mild COVID-19 (a few samples of this study predate the infection). Cell type and time point are not known.

This clonotype was recorded a few times. The chain has TRBV5-6 and TRBJ1-5; no clear D gene. The CDR3 is 12 amino acids. Trimming left V 4 bases short and J 8 bases short, with 10 bases between. The germline V gene encodes CDR1 SGHDT and CDR2 YYEEEE. CDR3 coding DNA: TGTGCCAGCAGCCTTGGTGGTGAGCCCCAGCATTTT. Translation gives CASSLGGEPQHF.

This chain connects TRBV20-1 to TRBJ1-5; 12 bases fit TRBD1. The CDR3 has 15 amino acids. V lost 6 bases to trimming and J lost 7 bases; unmatched junction nucleotides: 10. Per the germline V gene, CDR1 is DFQATT and CDR2 is SNEGSKA (reference sequence). This CDR3 is CSASGTGGILQPQHF. The CDR3 DNA follows: TGCAGTGCGTCCGGGACAGGGGGCATTTTGCAGCCCCAGCATTTT.

Note on this clonotype: Mismatch with germline at one junction end may stem from a read error. V is TRBV2 and J is TRBJ1-2; a weak D match, TRBD1 (6 bases). Germline V gene sequence: CDR1 SNHLY, CDR2 FYNNEI. CDR3 size: 15 residues. The CDR3 nucleotides are TGTGCCTGCAGGTCCTACCGAACAGGGAACTATGGCTACACCTTC. Its protein product is CACRSYRTGNYGYTF.

The chain combines TRBV6-1 with TRBJ2-4; D uncertain. The CDR3 extends over 10 amino acids. The germline gives CDR1 MNHNS, CDR2 SASEGT. The germline V and J ends were trimmed by 4 bases and 6 bases, with 1 base remaining between them. CDR3 loop: CASSANIQYF. In DNA, the CDR3 is TGTGCCAGCAGTGCAAACATTCAGTACTTC.

The gene calls are TRBV7-9 and TRBJ2-3; TRBD1 or TRBD2 may be the D gene (5 bases each). Germline V CDR1 and CDR2: SEHNR, FQNEAQ (reference sequence). The CDR3 is made up of 14 amino acids. V was shortened by 11 bases and J by 6 bases, with 21 bases between the two germline ends. For the CDR3, the DNA is TGTGCCCAGGCTCGAACCGGGGACCGCGATACGCAGTATTTT. Translated, it gives CAQARTGDRDTQYF.

The chain recombines TRBV6-2 or TRBV6-3 with TRBJ2-1, with unresolved D. The germline V gene encodes CDR1 MNHEY and CDR2 SVGEGT. The V gene lost 2 bases and the J gene lost 6 bases, with 5 bases spanning the gap. CDR3 length equals 12 residues. The CDR3 coding sequence is TGTGCCAGCAGTTACAGTTCCAATGAGCAGTTCTTC. Its translation: CASSYSSNEQFF.

This clonotype showed up just a few times. The chain has TRBV11-2 and TRBJ2-4, with a possible D match to TRBD1 (6 bases). The germline V and J ends were trimmed by 2 bases and 4 bases, with 15 bases remaining between them. CDR1 is SGHAT, CDR2 FQNNGV, per germline. The CDR3 consists of 16 residues. CDR3 protein: CASSLKLDSWKNIQYF. In DNA form, the CDR3 reads TGTGCCAGCAGCTTAAAATTGGACAGTTGGAAAAACATTCAGTACTTC.

The chain couples TRBV7-2 to TRBJ2-7; perhaps TRBD2 as D (5 bases). Deletions cut 5 bases from V and 3 bases from J, with 17 bases between. This CDR3 comprises 15 residues. CDR1 and CDR2 (germline): SGHTA, FQGNSA. The CDR3 sequence: CASSPRAGVGYEQYV. The CDR3 nucleotides are TGTGCCAGCAGCCCACGCGCCGGGGTAGGCTACGAGCAGTACGTC.

The V and J genes are TRBV5-5 and TRBJ1-3; 8 bases fit TRBD1. The length of the CDR3 is 15 residues. Germline CDR1 is SGHKS and CDR2 is YYEKEE (reference sequence). V shed 2 bases and J 2 bases; nucleotides not matched to a gene: 3. The DNA of the CDR3 is TGTGCCAGCAGCTTACCGACAGGGGCTGGAAACACCATATATTTT. It yields the protein CASSLPTGAGNTIYF.

This clonotype was detected only a few times. This chain connects TRBV6-5 to TRBJ1-1; D may be TRBD1 (6 bases). The V and J ends lost 6 bases and 9 bases respectively, with 14 bases between them. Germline V gene lookup returns CDR1 MNHEY and CDR2 SVGAGI. This CDR3 has 12 amino acids. This CDR3 is CASSKVDRQAFF. In DNA, the CDR3 is TGTGCCAGCAGCAAAGTGGACAGACAAGCTTTCTTT.

The chain recombines TRBV5-1 with TRBJ2-6; unclear D gene. V was pared by 8 bases and J by 0 bases, with 12 bases between. In germline, CDR1 is SGHRS, CDR2 YFSETQ. The length of the CDR3 is 15 residues. CDR3 nucleotide sequence: TGCGCCAGTTTTGCCTCACGCTCTGGGGCCAACGTCCTGACTTTC. It translates to CASFASRSGANVLTF.

The rearrangement uses TRBV24-1 and TRBJ2-7; the match to TRBD2 covers 14 bases. Germline CDR1 and CDR2: KGHDR and SFDVKD. Unmatched junction bases numbered 3, after V lost 3 bases and J lost 6 bases. This CDR3 is 15 amino acids long. The CDR3 spells CATSDPGLAGGEQYV. Written as DNA, the CDR3 is TGTGCCACCAGTGATCCTGGACTAGCGGGGGGCGAGCAGTACGTC.

The chain joins TRBV28 to TRBJ1-6; no clear D. The CDR3 extends over 14 amino acids. CDR1 is MDHEN and CDR2 is SYDVKM in the germline V gene. Trimming removed 8 bases from V and 7 bases from J, with 15 bases in between. The CDR3 nucleotides read TGTGCCAGCTCCCCGGCGGGAAGCAATTCACCCCTCCACTTT. Protein product: CASSPAGSNSPLHF.

The chain recombines TRBV6-5 with TRBJ2-7; 8 positions match TRBD1. CDR1 is MNHEY and CDR2 is SVGAGI in the germline V gene. The CDR3 loop spans 15 amino acids. Losses at the gene ends were 6 bases for V and 3 bases for J; bases not matched to a gene: 10. Written as DNA, the CDR3 is TGTGCCAGCAGCGACTACGGGACAGGCTTCTACGAGCAGTACTTC. As protein: CASSDYGTGFYEQYF.

The rearrangement links TRBV20-1 to TRBJ2-3, with 9 bases aligning to TRBD2. Germline trimming cut 3 bases from V and 0 bases from J; bases unmatched to any gene: 4. The CDR3 length is 15 residues. The germline V gene encodes CDR1 DFQATT and CDR2 SNEGSKA (reference sequence). The CDR3 sequence is CSARRGGTSTDTQYF. CDR3 in DNA: TGCAGTGCTAGGCGGGGGGGAACTAGCACAGATACGCAGTATTTT.

V usage is TRBV27 and J usage is TRBJ2-1; 8 bases fit TRBD1. Germline values: CDR1 MNHEY, CDR2 SMNVEV (reference sequence). The CDR3 sequence is 15 residues long. With 5 bases clipped from V and 4 bases from J, the junction kept 7 bases outside the gene matches. CDR3 coding DNA: TGTGCCAGCAGTCCCTGGGACAGGCCATACAATGAGCAGTTCTTC. This encodes CASSPWDRPYNEQFF.

In this sample, this clonotype turned up a few times. The rearrangement joins TRBV6-5 to TRBJ2-7; 11 bases map to TRBD1. J lost 1 base, V lost 10 bases, and 6 bases had no gene match. Germline-derived CDR1 and CDR2 are MNHEY and SVGAGI. CDR3 length equals 14 residues. DNA of the CDR3: TGTGCCACCTCAAGGGACAGGGGGTCCTACGAGCAGTACGTC. It is translated as CATSRDRGSYEQYV.

This clonotype has more than one count but fewer than ten. The V and J genes are TRBV10-2 and TRBJ2-3, with a possible D match to TRBD2 (6 bases). Germline V gene data show CDR1 as WSHSY and CDR2 as SAAADI. CDR3 length: 15 residues. V dropped 0 bases and J dropped 3 bases, with 10 bases sitting between them. As DNA, the CDR3 is TGCGCCAGCAGTGAGTCCGGGGGAGGAACAGATACGCAGTATTTT. This sequence encodes CASSESGGGTDTQYF.

The gene calls are TRBV29-1 and TRBJ1-6; D is uncertain. Germline CDR1 and CDR2: SQVTM and ANQGSEA. The ends were cut back, 1 base at V and 2 bases at J, with 6 bases in the middle. The CDR3 covers 14 residues. CDR3 DNA sequence: TGCAGCGTTGAAGGGGGTCCCTATAATTCACCCCTCCACTTT. Its protein is CSVEGGPYNSPLHF.

This clonotype was seen only a few times. This rearrangement joins TRBV6-5 to TRBJ1-2, with D maybe TRBD1 (5 bases). Germline V lookup: CDR1 MNHEY, CDR2 SVGAGI. CDR3 length equals 15 residues. The V end lost 5 bases, the J end lost 4 bases, and 17 bases lay between the germline ends. CDR3 coding DNA: TGTGCCAGCAGTGCCACCATGGGGCAGGGCTATGGCTACACCTTC. It specifies CASSATMGQGYGYTF.

This clonotype was observed a few times. CDR3 nucleotides: TGTGCCAGCACGACCCGGGAGACTAAAGGCTACACCTTC. Translating it yields CASTTRETKGYTF. The chain combines TRBV2 with TRBJ1-2; D call uncertain. The V and J ends lost 7 bases and 8 bases respectively, with 17 bases between them. In germline, CDR1 is SNHLY, CDR2 FYNNEI. CDR3 length: 13 amino acids.

This clonotype has a handful of counts. This rearrangement joins TRBV4-2 to TRBJ2-3, with 8 bases that match TRBD2. The V gene end was trimmed by 5 bases and the J gene end by 8 bases; junction bases not matched to a gene: 12. The germline V gene has CDR1 LGHNA and CDR2 YNFKEQ. There are 15 residues in the CDR3. CDR3 bases: TGTGCCAGCAGCGCTATGCTCGGGGGGGGAAGTACGCAGTATTTT. Translated, it gives CASSAMLGGGSTQYF.

This clonotype was detected a few times. The gene calls are TRBV2 and TRBJ2-7; 9 bases map to TRBD1. The CDR3 contains 14 residues. Germline CDR1 reads SNHLY; CDR2 reads FYNNEI. Germline trimming cut 6 bases from V and 3 bases from J; bases unmatched to any gene: 6. CDR3: CASSPGTGYYEQYV. In nucleotides, the CDR3 is TGTGCCAGCAGCCCCGGGACAGGGTACTACGAGCAGTACGTC.

The chain recombines TRBV15 with TRBJ2-2, with TRBD1 matching 9 bases. Germline V gene lookup returns CDR1 LNHNV and CDR2 YYDKDF (reference sequence). The CDR3 extends over 15 amino acids. V gave up 1 base and J gave up 4 bases; unmatched junction bases: 1. In nucleotides, the CDR3 is TGTGCCACCAGCAGAGGGACAGGGGCCACCGGGGAGCTGTTTTTT. Translation: CATSRGTGATGELFF.